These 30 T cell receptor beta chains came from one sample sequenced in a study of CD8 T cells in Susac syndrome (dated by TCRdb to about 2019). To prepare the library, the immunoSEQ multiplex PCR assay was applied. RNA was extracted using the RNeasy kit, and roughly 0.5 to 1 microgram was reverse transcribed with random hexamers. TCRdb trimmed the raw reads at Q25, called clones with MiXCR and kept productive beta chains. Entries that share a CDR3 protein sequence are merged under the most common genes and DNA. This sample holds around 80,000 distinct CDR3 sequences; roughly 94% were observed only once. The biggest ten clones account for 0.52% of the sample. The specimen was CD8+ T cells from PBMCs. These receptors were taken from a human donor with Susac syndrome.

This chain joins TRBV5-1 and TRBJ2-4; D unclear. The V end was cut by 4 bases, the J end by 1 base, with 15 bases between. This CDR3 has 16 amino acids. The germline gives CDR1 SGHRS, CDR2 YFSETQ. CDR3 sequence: CASSRTSNGAKNIQYF. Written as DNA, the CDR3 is TGCGCCAGCAGCCGGACCTCTAATGGTGCCAAAAACATTCAGTACTTC.

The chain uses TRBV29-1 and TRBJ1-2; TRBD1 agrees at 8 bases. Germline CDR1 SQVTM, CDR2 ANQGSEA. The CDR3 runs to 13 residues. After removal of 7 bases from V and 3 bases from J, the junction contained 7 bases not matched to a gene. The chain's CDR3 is CSAQPTGDYGYTF. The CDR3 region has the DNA TGCAGCGCGCAGCCGACAGGGGACTATGGCTACACCTTC.

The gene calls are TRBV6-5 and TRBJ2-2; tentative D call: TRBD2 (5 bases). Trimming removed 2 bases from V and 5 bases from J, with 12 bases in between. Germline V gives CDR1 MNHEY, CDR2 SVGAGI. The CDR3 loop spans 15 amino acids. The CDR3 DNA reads TGTGCCAGCAGTTACGACGGGATAACAACCGGGGAGCTGTTTTTT. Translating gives CASSYDGITTGELFF.

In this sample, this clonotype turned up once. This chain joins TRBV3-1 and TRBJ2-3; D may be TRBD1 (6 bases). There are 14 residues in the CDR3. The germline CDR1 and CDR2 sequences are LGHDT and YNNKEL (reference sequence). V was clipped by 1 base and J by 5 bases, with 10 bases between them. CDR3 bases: TGTGCCAGCAGCCAAGTGGGGGCCCAAGATACGCAGTATTTT. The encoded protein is CASSQVGAQDTQYF.

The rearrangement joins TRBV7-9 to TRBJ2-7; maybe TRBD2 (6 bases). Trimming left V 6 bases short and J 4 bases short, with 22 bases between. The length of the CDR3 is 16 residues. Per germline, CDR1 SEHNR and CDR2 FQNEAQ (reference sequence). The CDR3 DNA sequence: TGTGCCAGCAGTTTCATCGGGACTCCCGAATCATACGAGCAGTACTTC. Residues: CASSFIGTPESYEQYF.

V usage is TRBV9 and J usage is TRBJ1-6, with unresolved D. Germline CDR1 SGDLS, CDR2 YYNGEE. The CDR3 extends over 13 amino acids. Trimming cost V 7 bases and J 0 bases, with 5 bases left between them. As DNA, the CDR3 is TGTGCCAGCGGGATCTCCTATAATTCACCCCTCCACTTT. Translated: CASGISYNSPLHF.

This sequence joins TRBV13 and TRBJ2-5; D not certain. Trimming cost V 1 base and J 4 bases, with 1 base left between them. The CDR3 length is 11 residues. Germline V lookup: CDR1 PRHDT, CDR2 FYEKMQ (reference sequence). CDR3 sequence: CASSLAETQYF. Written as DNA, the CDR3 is TGTGCCAGCAGCTTAGCAGAGACCCAGTACTTC.

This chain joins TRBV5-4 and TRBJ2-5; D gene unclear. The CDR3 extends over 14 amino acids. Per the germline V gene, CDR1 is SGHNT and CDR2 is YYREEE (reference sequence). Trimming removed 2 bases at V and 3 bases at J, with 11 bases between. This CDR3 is CASSFTGREETQYF. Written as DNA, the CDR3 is TGTGCCAGCAGCTTTACCGGACGGGAAGAGACCCAGTACTTC.

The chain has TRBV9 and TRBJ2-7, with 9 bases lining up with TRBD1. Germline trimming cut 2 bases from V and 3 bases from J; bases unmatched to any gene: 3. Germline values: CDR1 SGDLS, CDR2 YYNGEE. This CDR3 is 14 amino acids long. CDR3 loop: CASSVTGGGYEQYF. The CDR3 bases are TGTGCCAGCAGCGTCACAGGGGGCGGCTACGAGCAGTACTTC.

Here the CDR3 reads CASSHVSRGRKETQYF. DNA of the CDR3: TGTGCCAGCAGTCACGTTTCAAGGGGTCGGAAAGAGACCCAGTACTTC. The chain employs TRBV25-1 and TRBJ2-5; D possibly corresponds to TRBD1 (5 bases). The germline V gene has CDR1 MGHDK and CDR2 SYGVNS. The length of the CDR3 is 16 residues. V dropped 5 bases and J dropped 3 bases, with 19 bases sitting between them.

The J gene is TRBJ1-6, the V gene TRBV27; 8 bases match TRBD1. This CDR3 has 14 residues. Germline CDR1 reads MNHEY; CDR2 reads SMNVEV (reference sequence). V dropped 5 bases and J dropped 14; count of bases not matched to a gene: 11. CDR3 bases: TGTGCCAGCAGTCCCGGACAGGGAGTTATGTCCCTCCACTTT. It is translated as CASSPGQGVMSLHF.

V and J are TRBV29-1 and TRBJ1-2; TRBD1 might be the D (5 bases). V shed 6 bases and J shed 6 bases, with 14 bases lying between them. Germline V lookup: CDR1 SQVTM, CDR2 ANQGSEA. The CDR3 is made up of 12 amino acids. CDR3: CSVPWGGHGYTF. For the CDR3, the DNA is TGCAGCGTCCCCTGGGGCGGTCATGGCTACACCTTC.

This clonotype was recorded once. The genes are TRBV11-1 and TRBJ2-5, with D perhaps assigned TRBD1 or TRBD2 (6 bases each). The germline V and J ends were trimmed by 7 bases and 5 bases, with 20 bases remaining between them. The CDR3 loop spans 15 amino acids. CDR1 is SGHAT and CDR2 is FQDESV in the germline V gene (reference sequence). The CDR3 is CASTLTRGVGETQYF. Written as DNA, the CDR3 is TGTGCCAGCACCCTTACTAGGGGGGTAGGCGAGACCCAGTACTTC. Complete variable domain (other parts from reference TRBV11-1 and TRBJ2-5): EAEVAQSPRYKITEKSQAVAFWCDPISGHATLYWYRQILGQGPELLVQFQDESVVDDSQLPKDRFSAERLKGVDSTLKIQPAELGDSAMYLCASTLTRGVGETQYFGPGTRLLVL.

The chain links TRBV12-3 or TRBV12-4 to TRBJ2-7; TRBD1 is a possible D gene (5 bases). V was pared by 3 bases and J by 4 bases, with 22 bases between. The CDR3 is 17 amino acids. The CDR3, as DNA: TGTGCCAGCAGTTTCGCCGGAAGACAGTCGGAGAGGTACGAGCAGTACTTC. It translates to CASSFAGRQSERYEQYF.

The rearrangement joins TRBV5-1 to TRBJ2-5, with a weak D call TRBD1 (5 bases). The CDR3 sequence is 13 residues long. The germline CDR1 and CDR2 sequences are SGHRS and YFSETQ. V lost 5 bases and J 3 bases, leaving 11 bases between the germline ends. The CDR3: CASRKTVKETQYF. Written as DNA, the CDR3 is TGCGCCAGCAGAAAGACAGTAAAAGAGACCCAGTACTTC.

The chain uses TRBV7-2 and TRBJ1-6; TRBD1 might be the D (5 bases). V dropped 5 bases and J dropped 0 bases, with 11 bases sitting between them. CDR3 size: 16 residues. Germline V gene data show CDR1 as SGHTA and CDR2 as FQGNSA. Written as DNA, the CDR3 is TGTGCCAGCAGCGGAGAGGGGAGCTCCTATAATTCACCCCTCCACTTT. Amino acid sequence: CASSGEGSSYNSPLHF. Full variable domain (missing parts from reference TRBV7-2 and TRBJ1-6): GAGVSQSPSNKVTEKGKDVELRCDPISGHTALYWYRQSLGQGLEFLIYFQGNSAPDKSGLPSDRFSAERTGGSVSTLTIQRTQQEDSAVYLCASSGEGSSYNSPLHFGNGTRLTVT.

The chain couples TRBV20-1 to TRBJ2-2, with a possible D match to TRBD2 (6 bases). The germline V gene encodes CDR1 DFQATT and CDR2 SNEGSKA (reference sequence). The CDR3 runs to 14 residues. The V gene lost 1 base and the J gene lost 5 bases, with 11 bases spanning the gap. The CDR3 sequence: CSARVAGRTGELFF. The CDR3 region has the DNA TGCAGTGCTAGAGTGGCAGGGAGGACCGGGGAGCTGTTTTTT.

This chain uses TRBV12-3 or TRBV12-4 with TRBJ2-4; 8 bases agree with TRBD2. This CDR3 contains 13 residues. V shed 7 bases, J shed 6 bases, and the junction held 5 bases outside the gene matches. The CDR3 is CASNSGGGNIQYF. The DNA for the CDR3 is TGTGCCAGCAACTCGGGAGGGGGAAACATTCAGTACTTC.

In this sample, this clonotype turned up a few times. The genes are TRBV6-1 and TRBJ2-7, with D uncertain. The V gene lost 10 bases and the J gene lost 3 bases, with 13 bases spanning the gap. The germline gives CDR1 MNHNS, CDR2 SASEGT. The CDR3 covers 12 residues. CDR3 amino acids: CATLGRRYEQYF. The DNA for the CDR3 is TGTGCCACCCTGGGAAGGCGCTACGAGCAGTACTTC.

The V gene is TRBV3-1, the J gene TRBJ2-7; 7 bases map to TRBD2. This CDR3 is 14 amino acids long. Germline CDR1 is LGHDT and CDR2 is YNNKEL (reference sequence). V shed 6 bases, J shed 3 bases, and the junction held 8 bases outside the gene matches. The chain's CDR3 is CASSYSGRYYEQYF. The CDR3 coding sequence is TGTGCCAGCAGTTACTCCGGGAGGTACTACGAGCAGTACTTC.

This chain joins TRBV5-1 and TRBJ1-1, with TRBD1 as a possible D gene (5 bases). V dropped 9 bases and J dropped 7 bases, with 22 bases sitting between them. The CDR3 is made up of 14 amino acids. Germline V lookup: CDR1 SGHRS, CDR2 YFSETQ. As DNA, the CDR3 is TGCGCCACCAAGAAGCGACTGGGGGATTATGAAGCTTTCTTT. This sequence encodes CATKKRLGDYEAFF.

The DNA of the CDR3 is TGTGCCAGCATGTCGGAAACCTACAATGAGCAGTTCTTC. Protein product: CASMSETYNEQFF. The chain couples TRBV27 to TRBJ2-1, with D unresolved. The CDR3 length is 13 residues. The germline V gene encodes CDR1 MNHEY and CDR2 SMNVEV (reference sequence). Between the trimmed V and J ends, which lost 7 bases and 2 bases, there was a span of 9 bases.

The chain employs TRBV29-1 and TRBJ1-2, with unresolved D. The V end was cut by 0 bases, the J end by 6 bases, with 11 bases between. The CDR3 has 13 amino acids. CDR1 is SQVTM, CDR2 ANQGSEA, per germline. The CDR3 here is CSVEDGALDGYTF. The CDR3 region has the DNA TGCAGCGTTGAAGATGGAGCATTGGATGGCTACACCTTC.

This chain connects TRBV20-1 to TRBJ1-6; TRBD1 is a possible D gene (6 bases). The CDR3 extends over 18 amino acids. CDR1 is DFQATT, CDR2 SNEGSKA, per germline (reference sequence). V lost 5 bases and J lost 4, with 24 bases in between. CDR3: CSAGTRTARTIYNSPLHF. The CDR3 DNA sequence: TGCAGTGCTGGTACTAGGACAGCCCGCACAATATATAATTCACCCCTCCACTTT.

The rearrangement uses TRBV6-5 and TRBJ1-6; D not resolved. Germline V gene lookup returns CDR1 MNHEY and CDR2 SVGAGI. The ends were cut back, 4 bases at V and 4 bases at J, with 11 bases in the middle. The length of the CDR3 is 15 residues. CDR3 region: CASSLANSYNSPLHF. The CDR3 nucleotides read TGTGCCAGCAGTTTGGCCAACAGTTATAATTCACCCCTCCACTTT.

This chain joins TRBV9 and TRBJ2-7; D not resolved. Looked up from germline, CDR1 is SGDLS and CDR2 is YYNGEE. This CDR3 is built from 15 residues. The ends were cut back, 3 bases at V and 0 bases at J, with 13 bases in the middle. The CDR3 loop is CASSESGKSSYEQYF. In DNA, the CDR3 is TGTGCCAGCAGCGAGAGTGGGAAGAGCTCCTACGAGCAGTACTTC.

The CDR3 nucleotides read TGTGCCAGCAGCCAAGACGAGGCCCTCAGGGACGGTGAGCAGTTCTTC. It codes for CASSQDEALRDGEQFF. This chain uses TRBV3-1 with TRBJ2-1, with D perhaps being TRBD1 or TRBD2 (5 bases each). CDR1 and CDR2 (germline): LGHDT, YNNKEL (reference sequence). CDR3 length equals 16 residues. V was shortened by 0 bases and J by 9 bases, with 18 bases between the two germline ends.

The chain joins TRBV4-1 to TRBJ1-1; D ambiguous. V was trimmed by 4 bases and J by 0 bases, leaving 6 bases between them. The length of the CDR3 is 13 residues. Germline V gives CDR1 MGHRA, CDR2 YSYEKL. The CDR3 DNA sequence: TGCGCCAGCAGCCCTATGGTGAACACTGAAGCTTTCTTT. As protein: CASSPMVNTEAFF.

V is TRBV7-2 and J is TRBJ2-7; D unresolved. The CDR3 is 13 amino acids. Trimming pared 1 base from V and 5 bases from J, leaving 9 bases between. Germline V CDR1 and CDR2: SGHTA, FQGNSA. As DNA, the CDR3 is TGTGCCAGCAGCTTAGAAGGTGCAGACGAGCAGTACTTC. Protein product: CASSLEGADEQYF.

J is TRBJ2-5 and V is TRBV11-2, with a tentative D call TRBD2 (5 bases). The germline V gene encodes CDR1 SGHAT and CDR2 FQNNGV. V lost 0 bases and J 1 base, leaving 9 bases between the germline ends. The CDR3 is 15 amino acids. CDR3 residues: CASSLDPTSQETQYF. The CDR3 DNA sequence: TGTGCCAGCAGCTTAGATCCCACTAGCCAAGAGACCCAGTACTTC. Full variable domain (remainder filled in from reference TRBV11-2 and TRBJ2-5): EAGVAQSPRYKIIEKRQSVAFWCNPISGHATLYWYQQILGQGPKLLIQFQNNGVVDDSQLPKDRFSAERLKGVDSTLKIQPAKLEDSAVYLCASSLDPTSQETQYFGPGTRLLVL.